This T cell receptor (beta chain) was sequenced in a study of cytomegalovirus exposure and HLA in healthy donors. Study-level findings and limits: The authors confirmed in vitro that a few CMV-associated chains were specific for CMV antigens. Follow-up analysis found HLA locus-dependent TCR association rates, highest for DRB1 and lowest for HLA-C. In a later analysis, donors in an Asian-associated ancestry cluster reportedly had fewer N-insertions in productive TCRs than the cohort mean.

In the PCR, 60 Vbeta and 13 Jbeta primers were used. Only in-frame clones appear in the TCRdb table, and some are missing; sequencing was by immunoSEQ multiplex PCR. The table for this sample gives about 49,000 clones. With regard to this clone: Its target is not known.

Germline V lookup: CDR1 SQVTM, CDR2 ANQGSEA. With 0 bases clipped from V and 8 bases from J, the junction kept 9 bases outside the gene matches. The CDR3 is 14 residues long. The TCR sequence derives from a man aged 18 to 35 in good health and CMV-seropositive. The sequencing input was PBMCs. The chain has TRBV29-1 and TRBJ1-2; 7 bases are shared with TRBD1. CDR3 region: CSVEDHAGGAGYTF. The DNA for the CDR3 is TGCAGCGTTGAAGATCACGCAGGGGGTGCAGGCTACACCTTC. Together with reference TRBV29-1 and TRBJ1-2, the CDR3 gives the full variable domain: SAVISQKPSRDICQRGTSLTIQCQVDSQVTMMFWYRQQPGQSLTLIATANQGSEATYESGFVIDKFPISRPNLTFSTLTVSNMSPEDSSIYLCSVEDHAGGAGYTFGSGTRLTVV.